This TCR beta chain is from a study of CD8 T cells in ankylosing spondylitis. Whole-study findings and limits: A number of the motif variants had already been described in reactive arthritis synovial fluid and blood. Seemingly characteristic of ankylosing spondylitis blood was a TCR beta motif consisting of 7 or 8 highly homologous variants.

This clonotype was seen a handful of times. The antigen is undetermined. A read error may produce the germline difference seen at one junction end. The CDR3 totals 12 residues. Via MiXCR, TCRdb re-called the 5' RACE reads, giving one row per CDR3 protein. Of 200,000 to 300,000 distinct CDR3 sequences in the sample, roughly 25% were seen once. The chain is built from TRBV12-3 or TRBV12-4 and TRBJ2-5, with 9 bases aligning to TRBD2. Sequencing was performed on blood, either unsorted or a sorted T cell fraction (not recorded which). This receptor was obtained from a male donor with ankylosing spondylitis or in good health (not recorded which). In DNA form, the CDR3 reads TGTGCCAGCAGGCAGACTAGCGGACCTCCTTTCTTC. Translated, it gives CASRQTSGPPFF.